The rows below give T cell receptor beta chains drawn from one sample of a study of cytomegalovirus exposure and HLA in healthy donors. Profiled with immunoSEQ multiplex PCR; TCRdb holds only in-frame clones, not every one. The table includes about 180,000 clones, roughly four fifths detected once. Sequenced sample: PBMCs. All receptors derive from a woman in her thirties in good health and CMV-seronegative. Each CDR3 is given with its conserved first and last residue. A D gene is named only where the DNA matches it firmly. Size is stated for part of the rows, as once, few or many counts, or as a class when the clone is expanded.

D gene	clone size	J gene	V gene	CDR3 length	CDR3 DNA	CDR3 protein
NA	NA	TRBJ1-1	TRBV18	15	TGTGCCAGCTCACCGGGTATGGGACATCAGGCTGAAGCTTTCTTT	CASSPGMGHQAEAFF
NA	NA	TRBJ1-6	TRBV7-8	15	TGTGCCAGCAGCCCGCGGAGGGACTATAATTCACCCCTCCACTTT	CASSPRRDYNSPLHF
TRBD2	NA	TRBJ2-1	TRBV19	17	TGTGCCAGTAGTCTGACTAGCGGGGGACTCGGATACAATGAGCAGTTCTTC	CASSLTSGGLGYNEQFF
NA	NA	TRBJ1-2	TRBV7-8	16	TGTGCCAGCAGCTTAGCCTCAGGGGTTCCTAACTATGGCTACACCTTC	CASSLASGVPNYGYTF
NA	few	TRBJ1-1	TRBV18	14	TGTGCCAGCTCTCCGGAGGGAACGGGCCTTGAAGCTTTCTTT	CASSPEGTGLEAFF
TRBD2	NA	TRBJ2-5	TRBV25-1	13	TGTGCCAGCAGCCCGGGGGGGCGAGAGACCCAGTACTTC	CASSPGGRETQYF
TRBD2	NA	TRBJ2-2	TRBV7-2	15	TGTGCCAGCAGCCTAGGGCTAGCGGGAGACGGGGAGCTGTTTTTT	CASSLGLAGDGELFF
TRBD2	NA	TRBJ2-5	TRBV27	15	TGTGCCAGCAGTCGACTAGCGGGAGGTCAAGAGACCCAGTACTTC	CASSRLAGGQETQYF
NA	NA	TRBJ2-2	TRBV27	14	TGTGCCAGCAGTATGGGACTCAAAACCGGGGAGCTGTTTTTT	CASSMGLKTGELFF
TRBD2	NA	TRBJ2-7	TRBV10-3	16	TGTGCCATCAGTGAGTCGGTAGCGGGAGGGGGGTACGAGCAGTACTTC	CAISESVAGGGYEQYF
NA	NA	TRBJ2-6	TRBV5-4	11	TGTGCCAGCTCTGGGGCCAACGGCCTGACTTTC	CASSGANGLTF
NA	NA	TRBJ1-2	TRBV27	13	TGTGCCAGCAGTTTATCGTTAAACTATGGCTACACCTTC	CASSLSLNYGYTF
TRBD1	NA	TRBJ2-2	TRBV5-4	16	TGTGCCAGCAGCTTGAGACAGGGGTCGAACACCGGGGAGCTGTTTTTT	CASSLRQGSNTGELFF
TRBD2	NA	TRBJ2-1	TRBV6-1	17	TGTGCCAGCAGTGGGACTAGCGGGAAGGTGCTCAGAAATGAGCAGTTCTTC	CASSGTSGKVLRNEQFF
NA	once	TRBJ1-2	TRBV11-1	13	TGTGCCAGCAGCTTAATGGGGGCGCGAGGCTACACCTTC	CASSLMGARGYTF
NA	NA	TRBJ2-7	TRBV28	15	TGTGCCAGCAGTTTCAGCGGGCCTAGCTCCTACGAGCAGTACTTC	CASSFSGPSSYEQYF
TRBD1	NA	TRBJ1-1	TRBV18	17	TGTGCCAGCTCACCACCGTTGAGGGACAGGGCAGGAACTGAAGCTTTCTTT	CASSPPLRDRAGTEAFF
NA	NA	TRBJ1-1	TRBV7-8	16	TGTGCCAGCAGTTTCGTAAGTGGAGGGGAGGATACTGAAGCTTTCTTT	CASSFVSGGEDTEAFF
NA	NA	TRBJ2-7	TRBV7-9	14	TGTGCCAGCAGCGTGGACAGCCACTCCTACGAGCAGTACTTC	CASSVDSHSYEQYF
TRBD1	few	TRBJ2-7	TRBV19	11	TGTGCCAAGGACAGGGAGCACGAGCAGTACTTC	CAKDREHEQYF
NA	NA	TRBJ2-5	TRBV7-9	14	TGTGCCAGCACCCCCCCTCAGTACCAAGAGACCCAGTACTTC	CASTPPQYQETQYF
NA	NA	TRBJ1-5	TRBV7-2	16	TGTGCCAGCAGCTCGGCACAGGGCCATAGCAATCAGCCCCAGCATTTT	CASSSAQGHSNQPQHF
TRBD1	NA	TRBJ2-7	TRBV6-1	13	TGTGCCAGCACGGGCAGGGGGCAAGGCGAGCAGTACTTC	CASTGRGQGEQYF
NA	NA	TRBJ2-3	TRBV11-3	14	TGTGCCAGCAGCTCAGGGGCGTCCACAGATACGCAGTATTTT	CASSSGASTDTQYF
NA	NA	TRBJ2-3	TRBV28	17	TGTGCCAGCAGTTTCCCCCGGGGGGCCGTTGGCACAGATACGCAGTATTTT	CASSFPRGAVGTDTQYF
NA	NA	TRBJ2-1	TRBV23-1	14	TGCGCCAGCAGTCAATCTGCGGAGAACAATGAGCAGTTCTTC	CASSQSAENNEQFF
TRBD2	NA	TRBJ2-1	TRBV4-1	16	TGCGCCAGCAGCCAAGAGCTAGCGGGAGTCCCCAATGAGCAGTTCTTC	CASSQELAGVPNEQFF
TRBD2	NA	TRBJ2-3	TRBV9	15	TGTGCCAGCAGCCCCGGGGGGATGCCCACAGATACGCAGTATTTT	CASSPGGMPTDTQYF